This T cell receptor beta chain was identified during a study of cytomegalovirus exposure and HLA in healthy donors. Study-wide points: TCR beta sequences reportedly predicted most subjects' HLA-A and HLA-B alleles accurately.

Comment on this clone: The antigen is undetermined.

Amplification used 60 Vbeta primers and 13 Jbeta primers. Sequencing used immunoSEQ multiplex PCR; TCRdb keeps in-frame clones, though not all of them. The sample lists about 150,000 clones; roughly 80% were seen once. Looked up from germline, CDR1 is SNHLY and CDR2 is FYNNEI. Trimming took off 3 bases at V and 1 base at J, with 12 bases between the two ends. This CDR3 is built from 15 residues. The specimen sequenced was PBMCs. The TCR sequence derives from a male donor in good health and CMV-seronegative. V is TRBV2 and J is TRBJ1-2, with D perhaps TRBD1 (6 bases). CDR3 residues: CASSEADSYNYGYTF. The CDR3 DNA reads TGTGCCAGCAGTGAGGCGGACAGTTATAACTATGGCTACACCTTC.